The 21 T cell receptor beta chains below come from one sample, sequenced in a study of CXCR3-negative and CXCR3-positive naive CD8 T cells. Whole-study results and caveats: Hydrophobicity of TRB CDR3s was greater in CXCR3-positive naive cells than in CXCR3-negative naive cells.

5' RACE with UMI labels generated the TRB cDNA libraries. With the 5' RACE reads reprocessed, TCRdb shows one record per CDR3 protein and no DNA. The sample holds roughly 100,000 distinct CDR3 sequences. Their antigens are not known. The material sequenced was naive CXCR3+ CD8+ T cells from blood. The subset was: CD45RO-CCR7+CD27+CD95- naive CD8+ T cells expressing CXCR3 (TNR3+). These receptors were taken from a human donor in good health. Some clones in this sample may be carry-over from other donors' samples.

This chain uses TRBV6-5 with TRBJ2-1; TCRdb lists TRBD2, though no DNA is available to test this call. The CDR3 sequence is 17 residues long. Germline CDR1 MNHEY, CDR2 SVGAGI. The chain's CDR3 is CASSYSASGLSLDEQFF.

The V and J genes are TRBV5-6 and TRBJ2-2; there is no DNA to check the TCRdb D call of TRBD1. The CDR3 runs 13 residues. Germline V gene lookup returns CDR1 SGHDT and CDR2 YYEEEE. The CDR3 loop reads CASSSQGTGELFF.

The chain employs TRBV14 and TRBJ1-1. CDR3 length equals 16 residues. Per the germline V gene, CDR1 is SGHDN and CDR2 is FVKESK. The CDR3 loop reads CASSQGLRNLNTEAFF.

The J gene is TRBJ2-7, the V gene TRBV19; TCRdb lists TRBD1, though no DNA is available to test this call. From germline, CDR1 is LNHDA and CDR2 SQIVND (reference sequence). The CDR3 length is 15 residues. CDR3 amino acids: CASSPLRDTNYEQYF. The variable domain in full, with the rest retrieved from reference TRBV19 and TRBJ2-7, is DGGITQSPKYLFRKEGQNVTLSCEQNLNHDAMYWYRQDPGQGLRLIYYSQIVNDFQKGDIAEGYSVSREKKESFPLTVTSAQKNPTAFYLCASSPLRDTNYEQYFGPGTRLTVT.

The CDR3 region is CASSSLGQGVGDTQYF. The chain uses TRBV27 and TRBJ2-3; the D call of TRBD1 rests on TCRdb alone, since no DNA is present to check it. CDR1 and CDR2 from the germline V gene are MNHEY and SMNVEV (reference sequence). The CDR3 is 16 residues long.

The chain combines TRBV5-1 with TRBJ2-1. The germline CDR1 and CDR2 sequences are SGHRS and YFSETQ. The CDR3 is 13 amino acids. The chain's CDR3 is CASSHGDYNEQFF.

The rearrangement uses TRBV28 and TRBJ2-7. CDR3 size: 13 residues. Germline V gene sequence: CDR1 MDHEN, CDR2 SYDVKM. The chain's CDR3 is CASNVGRYWEQYF.

V gene TRBV28 combines with J gene TRBJ2-7; TCRdb picks TRBD1, but there is no DNA to check that call. CDR1 is MDHEN, CDR2 SYDVKM, per germline. This CDR3 has 14 residues. The CDR3 sequence is CASSVAGGLYEQYF.

The chain uses TRBV20-1 and TRBJ2-7; with no DNA, the TCRdb D assignment of TRBD2 cannot be verified. Germline V gene data show CDR1 as DFQATT and CDR2 as SNEGSKA (reference sequence). There are 17 residues in the CDR3. The CDR3 loop reads CSARDPEKGTSVYEQYF.

The chain uses TRBV19 and TRBJ2-7. This CDR3 is 13 amino acids long. Germline CDR1 and CDR2: LNHDA and SQIVND (reference sequence). Here the CDR3 reads CASRDLSSYEQYF. The full variable domain, its missing parts supplied by reference TRBV19 and TRBJ2-7, is DGGITQSPKYLFRKEGQNVTLSCEQNLNHDAMYWYRQDPGQGLRLIYYSQIVNDFQKGDIAEGYSVSREKKESFPLTVTSAQKNPTAFYLCASRDLSSYEQYFGPGTRLTVT.

V gene TRBV6-5 combines with J gene TRBJ2-1. The CDR3 extends over 16 amino acids. CDR1 and CDR2 from the germline V gene are MNHEY and SVGAGI. The CDR3: CASSYPAGASYNEQFF.

This chain's CDR3 is CASSLPTGNSGYTF. The rearrangement joins TRBV5-6 to TRBJ1-2; TCRdb's D call, TRBD1, is unchecked because there is no DNA. CDR1 SGHDT and CDR2 YYEEEE come from the germline V gene. This CDR3 is built from 14 residues.

J is TRBJ2-1 and V is TRBV12-3 or TRBV12-4; the D call from TCRdb, TRBD2, cannot be confirmed without DNA. This CDR3 contains 16 residues. This CDR3 is CASSFRALTAGNEQFF.

This chain's CDR3 is CASSFGQGETEAFF. The V call is TRBV7-8, the J call TRBJ1-1; lacking DNA, the TRBD1 call made by TCRdb goes unchecked. This CDR3 is 14 amino acids long. Germline CDR1 SGHVS, CDR2 FQNEAQ. The variable domain in full, with the rest retrieved from reference TRBV7-8 and TRBJ1-1, is GAGVSQSPRYKVAKRGQDVALRCDPISGHVSLFWYQQALGQGPEFLTYFQNEAQLDKSGLPSDRFFAERPEGSVSTLKIQRTQQEDSAVYLCASSFGQGETEAFFGQGTRLTVV.

The V gene is TRBV2, the J gene TRBJ2-4; TCRdb gives TRBD1 as the D gene, but with no DNA this cannot be confirmed. The CDR3 has 12 amino acids. Per germline, CDR1 SNHLY and CDR2 FYNNEI. The CDR3 reads CASSPGPTNQYF. The variable domain in full, with the rest retrieved from reference TRBV2 and TRBJ2-4, is EPEVTQTPSHQVTQMGQEVILRCVPISNHLYFYWYRQILGQKVEFLVSFYNNEISEKSEIFDDQFSVERPDGSNFTLKIRSTKLEDSAMYFCASSPGPTNQYFGAGTRLSVL.

The genes are TRBV9 and TRBJ2-1; TCRdb lists TRBD1, though no DNA is available to test this call. This CDR3 is built from 15 residues. Germline CDR1 SGDLS, CDR2 YYNGEE. CDR3: CASSTSGRQGNEQFF.

CDR3 loop: CASAAADEQFF. The chain employs TRBV10-2 and TRBJ2-1. Germline V lookup: CDR1 WSHSY, CDR2 SAAADI. This CDR3 has 11 amino acids.

V gene TRBV4-1 combines with J gene TRBJ1-5; TCRdb picks TRBD1, but there is no DNA to check that call. The CDR3 spans 14 residues. Germline values: CDR1 MGHRA, CDR2 YSYEKL. The CDR3 sequence is CASSPGTDSRPQHF.

This chain joins TRBV7-2 and TRBJ2-7. Germline-derived CDR1 and CDR2 are SGHTA and FQGNSA. The length of the CDR3 is 14 residues. The CDR3 region is CASSSESLGYEQYF.

This chain joins TRBV23-1 and TRBJ2-1. TRBV23-1 has ORF status, its function being uncertain. The CDR3 consists of 12 residues. The CDR3 sequence: CASSQCLNEQFF.

The V gene is TRBV19, the J gene TRBJ1-5. The CDR3 is 14 amino acids. Germline V gene lookup returns CDR1 LNHDA and CDR2 SQIVND (reference sequence). This CDR3 reads CASKEVDSNQPQHF.